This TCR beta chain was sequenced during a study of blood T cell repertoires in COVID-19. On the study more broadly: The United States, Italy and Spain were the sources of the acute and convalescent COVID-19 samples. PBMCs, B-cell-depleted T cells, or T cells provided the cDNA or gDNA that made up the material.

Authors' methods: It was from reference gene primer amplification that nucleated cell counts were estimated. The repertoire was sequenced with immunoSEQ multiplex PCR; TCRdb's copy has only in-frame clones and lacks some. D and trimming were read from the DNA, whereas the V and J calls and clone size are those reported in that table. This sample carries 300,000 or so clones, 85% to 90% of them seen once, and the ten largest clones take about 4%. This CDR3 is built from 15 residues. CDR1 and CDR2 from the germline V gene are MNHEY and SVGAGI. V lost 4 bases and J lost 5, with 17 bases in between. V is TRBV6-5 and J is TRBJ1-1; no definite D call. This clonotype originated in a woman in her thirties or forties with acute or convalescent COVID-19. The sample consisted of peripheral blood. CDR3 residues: CASSSQRRAGTEAFF. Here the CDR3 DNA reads TGTGCCAGCAGTTCCCAACGCCGGGCGGGAACTGAAGCTTTCTTT.